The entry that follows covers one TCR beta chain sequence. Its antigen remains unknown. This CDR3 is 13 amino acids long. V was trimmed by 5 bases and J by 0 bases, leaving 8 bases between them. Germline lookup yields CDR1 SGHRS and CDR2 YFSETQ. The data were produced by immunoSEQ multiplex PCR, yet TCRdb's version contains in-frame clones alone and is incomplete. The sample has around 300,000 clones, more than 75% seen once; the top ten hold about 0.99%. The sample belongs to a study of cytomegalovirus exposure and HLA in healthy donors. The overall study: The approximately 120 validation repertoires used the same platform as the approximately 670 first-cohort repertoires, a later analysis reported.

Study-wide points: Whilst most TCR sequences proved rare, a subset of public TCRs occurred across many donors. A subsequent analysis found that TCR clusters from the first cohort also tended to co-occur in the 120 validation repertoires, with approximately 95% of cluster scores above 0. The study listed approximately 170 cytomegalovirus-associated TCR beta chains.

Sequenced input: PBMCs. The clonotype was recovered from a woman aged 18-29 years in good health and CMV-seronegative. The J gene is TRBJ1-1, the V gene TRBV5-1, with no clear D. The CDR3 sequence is CASRGGLNTEAFF. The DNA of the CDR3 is TGCGCCAGCAGAGGAGGGTTGAACACTGAAGCTTTCTTT.